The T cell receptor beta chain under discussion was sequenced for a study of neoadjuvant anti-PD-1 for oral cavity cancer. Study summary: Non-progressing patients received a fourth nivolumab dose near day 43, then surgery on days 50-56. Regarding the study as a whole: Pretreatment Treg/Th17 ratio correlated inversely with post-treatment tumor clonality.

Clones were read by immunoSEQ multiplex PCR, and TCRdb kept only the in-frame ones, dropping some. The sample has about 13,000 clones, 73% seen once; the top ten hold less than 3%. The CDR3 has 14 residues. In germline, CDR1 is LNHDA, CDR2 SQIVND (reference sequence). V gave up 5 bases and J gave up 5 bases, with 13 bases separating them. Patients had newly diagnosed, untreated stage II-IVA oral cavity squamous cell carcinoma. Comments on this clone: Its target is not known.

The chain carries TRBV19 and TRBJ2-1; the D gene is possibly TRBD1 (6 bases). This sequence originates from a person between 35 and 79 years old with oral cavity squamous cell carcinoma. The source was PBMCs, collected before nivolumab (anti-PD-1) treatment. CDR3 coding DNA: TGTGCCAGTAGTCCCTGGACAGAAAACAATGAGCAGTTCTTC. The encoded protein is CASSPWTENNEQFF. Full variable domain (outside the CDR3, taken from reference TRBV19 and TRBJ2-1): DGGITQSPKYLFRKEGQNVTLSCEQNLNHDAMYWYRQDPGQGLRLIYYSQIVNDFQKGDIAEGYSVSREKKESFPLTVTSAQKNPTAFYLCASSPWTENNEQFFGPGTRLTVL.